Listed here are 5 T cell receptor beta chains from one sample, sequenced in a study of CD8 T cells in ankylosing spondylitis. TCRdb recomputed calls from the 5' RACE reads with MiXCR, one row per CDR3 protein. Of 200,000 to 250,000 distinct CDR3 sequences listed, 20% to 30% were seen once; the top ten hold 5% to 8%. The sequencing input was blood, either unsorted or a sorted T cell fraction (not recorded which). These receptors all stem from a male donor with ankylosing spondylitis or in good health (not recorded which).

V and J are TRBV12-3 or TRBV12-4 and TRBJ2-7; the match to TRBD1 covers 8 bases. V was pared by 1 base and J by 0 bases, with 8 bases of the junction left unmatched. This CDR3 comprises 17 residues. The CDR3 DNA is TGTGCCAGCAGTTTAGTCCTAGGGACAGGAAGCTCCTACGAGCAGTACTTC. It encodes CASSLVLGTGSSYEQYF.

J is TRBJ1-5 and V is TRBV7-2; 7 nucleotides line up with TRBD1. Looked up from germline, CDR1 is SGHTA and CDR2 is FQGNSA. The V segment lost 5 bases and the J segment 6 bases; nucleotides outside the gene matches: 7. The CDR3 consists of 14 residues. The CDR3 DNA reads as TGTGCCAGCAGCCCGGGACAGTTGCCTCAGCCCCAGCATTTT. Protein: CASSPGQLPQPQHF.

This clonotype has at least ten counts. CDR3 residues: CASSDSYGVSHDTQYF. The DNA of the CDR3 is TGTGCCAGCAGTGACTCCTACGGGGTTAGCCACGATACGCAGTATTTT. J is TRBJ2-3 and V is TRBV6-4, with D possibly TRBD2 on 5 matching bases. Trimming removed 0 bases at V and 6 bases at J, with 16 bases between. The CDR3 loop spans 16 amino acids. Germline V gives CDR1 MRHNA, CDR2 SNTAGT.

This clonotype was recorded at least ten times. This sequence joins TRBV9 and TRBJ2-5; 7 bases align to TRBD2. Germline CDR1 reads SGDLS; CDR2 reads YYNGEE. V trimming: 3 bases; J trimming: 4 bases; junction bases outside the gene matches: 6. This CDR3 region has 14 residues. The CDR3 nucleotides read TGTGCCAGCAGCGCCTCTAGCGGCACAGAGACCCAGTACTTC. It yields the protein CASSASSGTETQYF.

This clonotype was picked up many times. The chain joins TRBV20-1 to TRBJ2-7; 8 bases fit TRBD2. V lost 4 bases to trimming and J lost 2 bases; unmatched junction nucleotides: 4. This CDR3 is built from 13 residues. The V gene's germline CDR1 is DFQATT and CDR2 SNEGSKA (reference sequence). The CDR3 loop reads CSAKTSAAYEQYF. DNA of the CDR3: TGCAGTGCTAAGACTAGCGCCGCCTACGAGCAGTACTTC.